These 3 T cell receptor beta chains were all obtained from the same sample, sequenced in a study of T cells after yellow fever vaccination. TCRdb re-analysed the 5' RACE reads in MiXCR, keeping a single row per CDR3 protein. This repertoire shows tens of thousands of distinct CDR3 sequences, about 6.6% found once; its top ten account for about 32%. Sequenced material: CD8+ T cells sorted from PBMCs, taken 5 days after the first yellow fever vaccination. Receptor source: a man between 18 and 29 years old who received the YFV17D yellow fever vaccine.

This clonotype was observed at least ten times. J is TRBJ2-2 and V is TRBV7-6; 10 bases align to TRBD1. CDR1 is SGHVS and CDR2 is FNYEAQ in the germline V gene. The CDR3 has 15 residues. V shed 5 bases and J 5 bases; nucleotides not matched to a gene: 5. CDR3 sequence (DNA): TGTGCCAGCAGCCCCGGGACAGGGGCAACCGGGGAGCTGTTTTTT. It codes for CASSPGTGATGELFF. Combining the CDR3 with reference TRBV7-6 and TRBJ2-2 gives the whole variable domain GAGVSQSPRYKVTKRGQDVALRCDPISGHVSLYWYRQALGQGPEFLTYFNYEAQQDKSGLPNDRFSAERPEGSISTLTIQRTEQRDSAMYRCASSPGTGATGELFFGEGSRLTVL.

In its sample, this clonotype was seen many times. The gene calls are TRBV7-6 and TRBJ2-1; possibly TRBD2 for D (7 bases). This CDR3 comprises 15 residues. Per the germline V gene, CDR1 is SGHVS and CDR2 is FNYEAQ. The V gene lost 1 base and the J gene lost 5 bases, with 12 bases spanning the gap. The CDR3 spells CASSLVGGAHNEQFF. The CDR3 DNA follows: TGTGCCAGCAGCTTAGTGGGGGGGGCCCACAATGAGCAGTTCTTC.

The J gene is TRBJ2-7, the V gene TRBV5-1; 7 bases fit TRBD2. The CDR3 is made up of 15 amino acids. V lost 0 bases, J lost 5 bases, and 8 bases stayed unmatched. Looked up from germline, CDR1 is SGHRS and CDR2 is YFSETQ. For the CDR3, the DNA is TGCGCCAGCAGCTTGGTGGCCAGCGGGGTGGACGAGCAGTACTTC. It codes for CASSLVASGVDEQYF. Together with reference TRBV5-1 and TRBJ2-7, the CDR3 gives the full variable domain: KAGVTQTPRYLIKTRGQQVTLSCSPISGHRSVSWYQQTPGQGLQFLFEYFSETQRNKGNFPGRFSGRQFSNSRSEMNVSTLELGDSALYLCASSLVASGVDEQYFGPGTRLTVT.